This is a list of T cell receptor beta chains from one sample in a study of blood T cells in healthy people across ages. Each CDR3 protein is one row after TCRdb ran MiXCR on the 5' RACE reads. This table holds about 800,000 distinct CDR3 sequences, just under 25% found once. These data were also filed under a second study, of T cells of mothers and their children.

The sequenced material came from blood. The receptors here all came from a boy between 10 and 17 years old in good health. Both conserved end residues are part of each CDR3. A D gene is named only where the DNA matches it firmly. A row's size may be missing; if present it is once, few, many or a size class.

size,D,J,V,DNA,CDR3
.,.,TRBJ1-5,TRBV2,TGTGCCAGCAGTGAATCGCTGGGCAGCAATCAGCCCCAGCATTTT,CASSESLGSNQPQHF
once,TRBD2,TRBJ2-3,TRBV5-1,TGCGCCAGCGGGGAAGGGCGGGAGTCAGATACGCAGTATTTT,CASGEGRESDTQYF
few,.,TRBJ1-1,TRBV7-2,TGTGCCAGCAGCTTATTTCCCCCAGGGAGGGCTGAAGCTTTCTTT,CASSLFPPGRAEAFF
.,.,TRBJ1-4,TRBV7-9,TGTGCCAGCAGCCCAGATAGGGGGGCCCATGAAAAACTGTTTTTT,CASSPDRGAHEKLFF
.,TRBD2,TRBJ2-5,TRBV28,TGTGCCAGCAGCCTAGGACTAGTGGGTTCCGTGAACCAAGAGACCCAGTACTTC,CASSLGLVGSVNQETQYF
.,.,TRBJ1-2,TRBV29-1,TGCAGCGTTCCTCACAGGTCAAACTATGGCTACACCTTC,CSVPHRSNYGYTF
.,TRBD1,TRBJ2-5,TRBV28,TGTGCCAGCAGAGAACAGGGGGCAGGGGTGACCCAGTACTTC,CASREQGAGVTQYF
.,TRBD2,TRBJ2-7,TRBV29-1,TGCAGCGTTGAAGGTACTAGCGGGAATCGGTTATACGAGCAGTACTTC,CSVEGTSGNRLYEQYF
few,.,TRBJ2-7,TRBV7-2,TGTGCCAGCAGCCGGTCAACAGGGTTCTACGAGCAGTACTTC,CASSRSTGFYEQYF
few,.,TRBJ2-7,TRBV20-1,TGCAGTGCTGAATCGGGGGATTCGATCTACGAGCAGTACTTC,CSAESGDSIYEQYF
.,TRBD2,TRBJ2-7,TRBV12-3/TRBV12-4,TGTGCCAGCAGTGCGGGAGGCTACTACGAGCAGTACTTC,CASSAGGYYEQYF
.,.,TRBJ1-2,TRBV7-2,TGTGCCAGCAGCTTCAATCCGACCACAAACTATGGCTACACCTTC,CASSFNPTTNYGYTF
.,.,TRBJ2-5,TRBV6-5,TGTGCCAGCAGTTACTCGTCTATTCAAGAGACCCAGTACTTC,CASSYSSIQETQYF
.,TRBD2,TRBJ2-7,TRBV28,TGTGCCAGCAGTTTAGGTAGGACTAGCGACGAGCAGTACTTC,CASSLGRTSDEQYF